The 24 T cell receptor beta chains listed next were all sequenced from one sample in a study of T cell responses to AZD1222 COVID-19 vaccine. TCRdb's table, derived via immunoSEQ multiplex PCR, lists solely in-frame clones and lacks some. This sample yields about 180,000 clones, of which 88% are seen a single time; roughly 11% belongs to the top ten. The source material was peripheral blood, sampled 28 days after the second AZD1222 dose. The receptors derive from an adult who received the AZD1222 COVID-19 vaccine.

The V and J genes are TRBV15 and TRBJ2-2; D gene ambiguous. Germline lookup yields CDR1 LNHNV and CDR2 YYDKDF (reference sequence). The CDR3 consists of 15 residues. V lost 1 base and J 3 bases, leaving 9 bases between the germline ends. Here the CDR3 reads CATSRGGSDTGELFF. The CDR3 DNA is TGTGCCACCAGCAGAGGTGGGTCGGACACCGGGGAGCTGTTTTTT.

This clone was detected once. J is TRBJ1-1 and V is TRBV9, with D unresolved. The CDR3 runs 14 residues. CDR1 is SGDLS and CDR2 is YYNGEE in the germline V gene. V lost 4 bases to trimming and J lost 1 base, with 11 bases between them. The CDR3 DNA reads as TGTGCCAGCAGCACCTCCGCCGAGAACACTGAAGCTTTCTTT. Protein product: CASSTSAENTEAFF.

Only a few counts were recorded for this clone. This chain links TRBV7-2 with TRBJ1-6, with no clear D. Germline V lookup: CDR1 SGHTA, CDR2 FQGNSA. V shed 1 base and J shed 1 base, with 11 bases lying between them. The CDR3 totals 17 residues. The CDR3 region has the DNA TGTGCCAGCAGCTTAGGTCGGCGGTTGTCCTATAATTCACCCCTCCACTTT. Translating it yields CASSLGRRLSYNSPLHF.

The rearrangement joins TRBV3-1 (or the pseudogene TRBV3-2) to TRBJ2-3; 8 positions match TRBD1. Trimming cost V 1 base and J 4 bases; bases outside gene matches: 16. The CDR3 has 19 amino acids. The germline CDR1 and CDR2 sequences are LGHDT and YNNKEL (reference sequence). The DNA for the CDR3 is TGTGCCAGCAGCCAAGCGTGGCAGGGGGCGCTTCCTTGCCCAGATACGCAGTATTTT. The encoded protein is CASSQAWQGALPCPDTQYF.

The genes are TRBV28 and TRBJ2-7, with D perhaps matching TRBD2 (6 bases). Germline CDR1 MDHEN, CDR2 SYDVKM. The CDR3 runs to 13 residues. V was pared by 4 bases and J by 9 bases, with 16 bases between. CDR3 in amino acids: CASSSPTRGTQYF. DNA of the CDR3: TGTGCCAGCAGTTCTCCTACACGGGGGACGCAGTACTTC.

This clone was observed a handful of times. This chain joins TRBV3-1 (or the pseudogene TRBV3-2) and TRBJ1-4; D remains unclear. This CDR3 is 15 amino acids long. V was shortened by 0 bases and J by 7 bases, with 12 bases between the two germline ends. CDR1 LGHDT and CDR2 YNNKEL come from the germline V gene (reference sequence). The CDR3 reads CASSQDPRRSEKLFF. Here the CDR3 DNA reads TGTGCCAGCAGCCAAGATCCGAGGCGGAGTGAAAAACTGTTTTTT.

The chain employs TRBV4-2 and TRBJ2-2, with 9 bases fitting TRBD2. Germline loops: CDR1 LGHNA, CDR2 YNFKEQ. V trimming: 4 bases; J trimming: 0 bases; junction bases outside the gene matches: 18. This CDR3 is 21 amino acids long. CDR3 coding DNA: TGTGCCAGCAGCCGCGTACTCGCGGGGGGGGGCGGGGCCGCGAACACCGGGGAGCTGTTTTTT. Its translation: CASSRVLAGGGGAANTGELFF.

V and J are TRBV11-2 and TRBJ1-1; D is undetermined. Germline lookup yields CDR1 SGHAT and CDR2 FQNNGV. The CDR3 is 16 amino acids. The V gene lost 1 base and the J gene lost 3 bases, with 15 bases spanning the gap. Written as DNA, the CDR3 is TGTGCCAGCAGCTTAGTGCCCCATCGGGAATACACTGAAGCTTTCTTT. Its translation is CASSLVPHREYTEAFF.

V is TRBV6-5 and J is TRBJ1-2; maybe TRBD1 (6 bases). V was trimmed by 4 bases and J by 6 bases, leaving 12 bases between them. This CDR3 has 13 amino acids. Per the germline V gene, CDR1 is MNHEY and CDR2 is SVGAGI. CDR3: CASSSQGFDGYTF. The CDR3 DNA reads TGTGCCAGCAGTTCCCAGGGGTTTGATGGCTACACCTTC.

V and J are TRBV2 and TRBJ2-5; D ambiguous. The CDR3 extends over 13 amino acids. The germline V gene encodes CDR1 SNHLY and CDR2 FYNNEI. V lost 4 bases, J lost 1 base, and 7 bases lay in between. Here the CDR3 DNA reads TGTGCCAGCAGTGGTAACAGCCAAGAGACCCAGTACTTC. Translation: CASSGNSQETQYF.

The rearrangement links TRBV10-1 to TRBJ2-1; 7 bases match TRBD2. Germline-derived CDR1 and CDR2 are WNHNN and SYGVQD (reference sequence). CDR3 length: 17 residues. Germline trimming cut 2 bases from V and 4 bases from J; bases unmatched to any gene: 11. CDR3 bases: TGCGCCAGCAGTGAGACCTCCTGGGCGGGGGAGTACAATGAGCAGTTCTTC. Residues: CASSETSWAGEYNEQFF.

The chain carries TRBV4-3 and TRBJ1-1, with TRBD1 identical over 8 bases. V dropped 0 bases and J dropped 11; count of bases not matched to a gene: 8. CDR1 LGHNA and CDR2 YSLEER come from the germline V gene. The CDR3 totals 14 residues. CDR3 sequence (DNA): TGCGCCAGCAGCCAAGATGGCCGGACAGGGAATGCTTTCTTT. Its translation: CASSQDGRTGNAFF.

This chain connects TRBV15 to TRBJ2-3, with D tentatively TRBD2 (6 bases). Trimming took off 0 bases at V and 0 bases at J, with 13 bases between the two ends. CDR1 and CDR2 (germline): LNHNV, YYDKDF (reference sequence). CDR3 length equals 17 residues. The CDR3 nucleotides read TGTGCCACCAGCAGAGATTTCGCGGGAACTAGCACAGATACGCAGTATTTT. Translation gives CATSRDFAGTSTDTQYF.

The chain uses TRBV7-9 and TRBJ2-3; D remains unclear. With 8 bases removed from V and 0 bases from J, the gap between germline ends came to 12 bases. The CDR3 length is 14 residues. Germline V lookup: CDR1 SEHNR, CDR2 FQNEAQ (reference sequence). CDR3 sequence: CASGDFSSTDTQYF. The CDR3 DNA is TGTGCCAGCGGCGACTTTTCTAGCACAGATACGCAGTATTTT.

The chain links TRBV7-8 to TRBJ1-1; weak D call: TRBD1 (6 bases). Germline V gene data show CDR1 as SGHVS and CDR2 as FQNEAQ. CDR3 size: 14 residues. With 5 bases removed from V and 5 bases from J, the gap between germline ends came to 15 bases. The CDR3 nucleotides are TGTGCCAGCAGCACCCAACAGGGAGGTACTGAAGCTTTCTTT. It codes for CASSTQQGGTEAFF. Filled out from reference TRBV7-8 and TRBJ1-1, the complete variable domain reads GAGVSQSPRYKVAKRGQDVALRCDPISGHVSLFWYQQALGQGPEFLTYFQNEAQLDKSGLPSDRFFAERPEGSVSTLKIQRTQQEDSAVYLCASSTQQGGTEAFFGQGTRLTVV.

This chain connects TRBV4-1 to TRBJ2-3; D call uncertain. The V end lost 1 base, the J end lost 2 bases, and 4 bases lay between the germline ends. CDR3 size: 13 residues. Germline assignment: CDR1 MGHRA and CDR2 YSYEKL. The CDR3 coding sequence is TGCGCCAGCAGCCAAGTACACACAGATACGCAGTATTTT. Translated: CASSQVHTDTQYF.

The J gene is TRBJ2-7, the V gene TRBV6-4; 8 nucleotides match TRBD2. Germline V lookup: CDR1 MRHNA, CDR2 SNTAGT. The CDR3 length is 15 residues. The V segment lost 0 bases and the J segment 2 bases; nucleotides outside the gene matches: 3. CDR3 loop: CASSDSTSGPYEQYF. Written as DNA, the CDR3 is TGTGCCAGCAGTGACTCAACTAGCGGACCCTACGAGCAGTACTTC.

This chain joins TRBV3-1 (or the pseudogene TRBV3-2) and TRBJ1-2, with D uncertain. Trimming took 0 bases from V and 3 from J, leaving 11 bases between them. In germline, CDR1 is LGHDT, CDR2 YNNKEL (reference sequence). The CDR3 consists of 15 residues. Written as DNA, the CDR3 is TGTGCCAGCAGCCAAGAGTCTGGCAGGTACTATGGCTACACCTTC. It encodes CASSQESGRYYGYTF.

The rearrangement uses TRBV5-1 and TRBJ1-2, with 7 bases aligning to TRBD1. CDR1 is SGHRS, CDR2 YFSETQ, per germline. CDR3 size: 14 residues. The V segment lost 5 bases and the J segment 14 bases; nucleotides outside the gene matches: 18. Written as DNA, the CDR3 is TGCGCCAGCAGTTCTCGGACAGGTACCTTGAAGAAGACCTTC. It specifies CASSSRTGTLKKTF.

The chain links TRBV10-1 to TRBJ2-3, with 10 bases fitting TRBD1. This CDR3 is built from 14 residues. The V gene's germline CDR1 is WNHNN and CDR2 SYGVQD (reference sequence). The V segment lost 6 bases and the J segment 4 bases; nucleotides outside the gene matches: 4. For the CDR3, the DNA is TGCGCCAGCAGCAGGGACAGGGGATCAGATACGCAGTATTTT. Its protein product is CASSRDRGSDTQYF.

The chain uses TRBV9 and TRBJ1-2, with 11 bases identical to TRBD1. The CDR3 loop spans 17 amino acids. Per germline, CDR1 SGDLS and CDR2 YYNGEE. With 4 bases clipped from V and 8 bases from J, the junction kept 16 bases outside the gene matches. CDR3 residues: CASSSWTGGLPVLGYTF. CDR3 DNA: TGTGCCAGCAGCTCCTGGACAGGGGGCCTTCCCGTATTAGGCTACACCTTC.

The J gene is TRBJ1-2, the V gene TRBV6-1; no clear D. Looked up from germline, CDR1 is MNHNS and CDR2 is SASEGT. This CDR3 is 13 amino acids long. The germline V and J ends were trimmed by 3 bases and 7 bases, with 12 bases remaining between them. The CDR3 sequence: CASSEARRFGYTF. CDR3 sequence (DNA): TGTGCCAGCAGTGAGGCCAGGAGGTTTGGCTACACCTTC.

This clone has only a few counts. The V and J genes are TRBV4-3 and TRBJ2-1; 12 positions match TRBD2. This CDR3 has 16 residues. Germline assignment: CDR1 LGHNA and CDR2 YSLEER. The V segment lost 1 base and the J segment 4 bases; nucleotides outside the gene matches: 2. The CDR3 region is CASSQGLAGEYNEQFF. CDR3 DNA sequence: TGCGCCAGCAGCCAAGGACTAGCGGGGGAATACAATGAGCAGTTCTTC.

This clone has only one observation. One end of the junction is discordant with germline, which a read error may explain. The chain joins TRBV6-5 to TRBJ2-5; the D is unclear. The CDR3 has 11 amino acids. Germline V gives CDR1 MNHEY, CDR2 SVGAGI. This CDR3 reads CASSTRRTEYF. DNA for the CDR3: TGTGCCAGCAGTACCCGTCGGACCGAGTACTTC.